Given below is one TCR beta chain in context. What it binds is not known. The data were taken from a study of T cells after posttransplantation cyclophosphamide. Overall study findings and caveats: Tissue-infiltrating T cells from skin or gut overlapped little with blood T cells. Donor CD8+ memory clones often dominated recipient blood repertoires at later times. Recipient CMV seropositivity and CMV reactivation strongly tracked TRB clonality.

TCRdb keeps only in-frame clones here, not all; method: immunoSEQ multiplex PCR. The sample consists of some 52,000 clones, around 84% of them appearing once. Sample: PBMCs. The sequence came from a man aged 25-40 years with a blood cancer, CMV-positive, and with a related stem cell donor.

The CDR3 protein is CASSLNHPYHRGRKESEAFF. CDR3 DNA: TGTGCCAGCAGCTTAAACCACCCTTACCACAGGGGGCGCAAAGAGTCTGAAGCTTTCTTT. This chain uses TRBV7-3 with TRBJ1-1, with 9 bases that match TRBD1. With 1 base clipped from V and 6 bases from J, the junction kept 21 bases outside the gene matches. Germline CDR1 and CDR2: SGHTA and FQGTGA. The CDR3 length is 20 residues.